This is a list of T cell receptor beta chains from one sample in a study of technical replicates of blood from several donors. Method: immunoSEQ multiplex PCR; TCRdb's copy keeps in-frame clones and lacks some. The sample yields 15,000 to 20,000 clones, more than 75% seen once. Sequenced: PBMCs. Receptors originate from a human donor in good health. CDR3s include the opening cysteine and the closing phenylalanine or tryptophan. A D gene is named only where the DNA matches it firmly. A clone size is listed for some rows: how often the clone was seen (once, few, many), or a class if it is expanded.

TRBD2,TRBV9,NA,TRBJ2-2,TGTGCCAGCAGCGCCCGGCGAGCGGGAGGGTTGTTGGCCACCGGGGAGCTGTTTTTT,CASSARRAGGLLATGELFF
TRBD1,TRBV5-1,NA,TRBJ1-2,TGCGCCAGCAGCTTGGGGGTGGGGACAGCCTATGGCTACACCTTC,CASSLGVGTAYGYTF
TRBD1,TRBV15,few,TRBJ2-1,TGTGCCACCAGCAGAGGACGGGACAGGGGTTTAACTGAGCAGTTCTTC,CATSRGRDRGLTEQFF
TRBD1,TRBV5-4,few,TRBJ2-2,TGTGCCAGCAGCTTTGGACAGGCTACCACCGGGGAGCTGTTTTTT,CASSFGQATTGELFF
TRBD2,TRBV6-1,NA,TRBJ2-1,TGTGCCAGCAGTGAATATGGCGGGAGTTCACGTGAGCAGTTCTTC,CASSEYGGSSREQFF
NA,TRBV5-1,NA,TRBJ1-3,TGCGCCAGCAGCTCGGAGATCTCTGGAAACACCATATATTTT,CASSSEISGNTIYF
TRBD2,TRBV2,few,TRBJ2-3,TGTGCCAGCAGTGAATATGGAGCGGGAGGCCTAAAAGTCGTTACGCAGTATTTT,CASSEYGAGGLKVVTQYF
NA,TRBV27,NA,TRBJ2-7,TGTGCCAGCAGTTTACGGCGGGATTCCTACGAGCAGTACTTC,CASSLRRDSYEQYF
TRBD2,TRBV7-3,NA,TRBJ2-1,TGTGCCAGCAGCTTAGTGCCGGGAGGGTCCTACAATGAGCAGTTCTTC,CASSLVPGGSYNEQFF
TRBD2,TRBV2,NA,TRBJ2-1,TGTGCCAGCAGTCCTCCCGGGCGGGAGGGCCTCAATGAGCAGTTCTTC,CASSPPGREGLNEQFF
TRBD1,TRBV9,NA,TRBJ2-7,TGTGCCAGCAGCAGGGGGCCGGGACAGGGCTACGAGCAGTACTTC,CASSRGPGQGYEQYF
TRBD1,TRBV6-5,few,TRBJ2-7,TGTGCCAGCAGTTACTCGACCGGGACAGGGACTGACGAGCAGTACTTC,CASSYSTGTGTDEQYF
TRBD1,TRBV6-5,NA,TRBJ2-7,TGTGCCAGCAGACAGGGACAGATTTACGAGCAGTACTTC,CASRQGQIYEQYF
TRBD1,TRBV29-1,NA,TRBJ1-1,TGCAGCGCGACGACAGGGTTGAACACTGAAGCTTTCTTT,CSATTGLNTEAFF
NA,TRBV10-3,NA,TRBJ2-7,TGTGCCATCAGTGAAGGAGGGTCCGAGCAGTACTTC,CAISEGGSEQYF
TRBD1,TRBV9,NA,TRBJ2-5,TGTGCCAGCAGCGGCTCTGGGCAGGGGGCTGAGACCCAGTACTTC,CASSGSGQGAETQYF
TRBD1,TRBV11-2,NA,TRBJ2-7,TGTGCCAGCAGCTTAGGGACAGGGGCCACCTACGAGCAGTACTTC,CASSLGTGATYEQYF
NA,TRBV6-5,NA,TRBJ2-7,TGTGCCAGCAGTCGCTCGGTATACGAGCAGTACTTC,CASSRSVYEQYF
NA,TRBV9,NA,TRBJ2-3,TGTGCCAGCAGCGTAGGCGGAGTGGTCGATACGCAGTATTTT,CASSVGGVVDTQYF
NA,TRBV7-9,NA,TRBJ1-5,TGTGCCAGCAGCGGCGGGAGCGGGCCCGGACGGAAAAATCAGCCCCAGCATTTT,CASSGGSGPGRKNQPQHF
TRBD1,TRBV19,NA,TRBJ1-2,TGTGCCAGTAGTATCGGGACAGCCTATGGCTACACCTTC,CASSIGTAYGYTF
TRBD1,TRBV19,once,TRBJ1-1,TGTGCCAGTAGTCGGGACAGTCAGAACACTGAAGCTTTCTTT,CASSRDSQNTEAFF
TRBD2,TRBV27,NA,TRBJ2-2,TGTGCCAGCAGTTCGGCGGGAGATTGGACCGGGGAGCTGTTTTTT,CASSSAGDWTGELFF
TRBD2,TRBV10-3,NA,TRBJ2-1,TGTGCCATCAGTGACTTCGTGGGAGGGAGGAGCTCCTACAATGAGCAGTTCTTC,CAISDFVGGRSSYNEQFF
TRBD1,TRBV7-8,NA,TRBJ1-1,TGTGCCAGCAGCATACGACAGGGGGCGATGAACACTGAAGCTTTCTTT,CASSIRQGAMNTEAFF
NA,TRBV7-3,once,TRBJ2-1,TGTGCCAGCAGCTCCAACAGGGTCGAGCAGTTCTTC,CASSSNRVEQFF
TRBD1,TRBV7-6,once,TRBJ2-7,TGTGCCAGCAGCTCGAGACAGGGGGGCGAGCAGTACTTC,CASSSRQGGEQYF
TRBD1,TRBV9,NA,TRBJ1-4,TGTGCCAGCAGCGCTTCCGGGACAGGGGGTGAAAAACTGTTTTTT,CASSASGTGGEKLFF
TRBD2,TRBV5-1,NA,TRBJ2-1,TGCGCCAGCAGCTATAGCGGGGCCTACAATGAGCAGTTCTTC,CASSYSGAYNEQFF
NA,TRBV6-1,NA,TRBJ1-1,TGTGCCAGCAGTGTGGGGCAGAACACTGAAGCTTTCTTT,CASSVGQNTEAFF
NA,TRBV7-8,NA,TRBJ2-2,TGTGCCAGCAGCTTAGTAGCAGCCGGGGAGCTGTTTTTT,CASSLVAAGELFF
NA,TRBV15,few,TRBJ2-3,TGTGCCACCAGCCGTCTACCGGGAGACGGGACAGATACGCAGTATTTT,CATSRLPGDGTDTQYF
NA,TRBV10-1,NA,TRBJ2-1,TGCGCCAGCAGTGAGTCGAGGAGGTGGAACAATGAGCAGTTCTTC,CASSESRRWNNEQFF
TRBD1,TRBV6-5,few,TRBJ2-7,TGTGCCACCAAGGGACAGGGGTTGGGGGAGCAGTACTTC,CATKGQGLGEQYF
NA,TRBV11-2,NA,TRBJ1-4,TGTGCCAGCAGTCCGAACGGGGGGCCCGAAAAACTGTTTTTT,CASSPNGGPEKLFF
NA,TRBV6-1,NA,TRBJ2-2,TGTGCCAGCAGTGGGAGGGACACCGGGGAGCTGTTTTTT,CASSGRDTGELFF